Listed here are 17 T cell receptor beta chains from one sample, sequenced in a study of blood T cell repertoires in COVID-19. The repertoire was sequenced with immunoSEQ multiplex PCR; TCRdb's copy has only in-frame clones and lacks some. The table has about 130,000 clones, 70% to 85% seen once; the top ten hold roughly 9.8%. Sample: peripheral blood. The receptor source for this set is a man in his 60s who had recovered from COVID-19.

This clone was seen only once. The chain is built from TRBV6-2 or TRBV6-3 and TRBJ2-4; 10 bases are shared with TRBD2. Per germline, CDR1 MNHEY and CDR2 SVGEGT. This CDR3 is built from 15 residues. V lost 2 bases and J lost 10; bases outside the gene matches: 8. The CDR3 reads CASSYGSGGAGIQYF. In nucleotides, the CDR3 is TGTGCCAGCAGTTACGGAAGCGGGGGGGCTGGGATTCAGTACTTC.

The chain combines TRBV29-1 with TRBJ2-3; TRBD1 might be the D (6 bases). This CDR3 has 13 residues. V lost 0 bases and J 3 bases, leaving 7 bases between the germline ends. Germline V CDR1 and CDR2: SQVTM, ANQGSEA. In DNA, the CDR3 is TGCAGCGTTGAAGAGAGGGGGACAGATACGCAGTATTTT. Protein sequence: CSVEERGTDTQYF.

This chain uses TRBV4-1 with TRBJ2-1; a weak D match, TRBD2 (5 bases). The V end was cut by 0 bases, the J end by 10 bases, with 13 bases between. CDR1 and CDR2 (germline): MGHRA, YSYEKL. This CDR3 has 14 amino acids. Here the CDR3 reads CASSQDLRGIEQFF. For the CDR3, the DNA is TGCGCCAGCAGCCAAGATCTTCGGGGAATCGAGCAGTTCTTC.

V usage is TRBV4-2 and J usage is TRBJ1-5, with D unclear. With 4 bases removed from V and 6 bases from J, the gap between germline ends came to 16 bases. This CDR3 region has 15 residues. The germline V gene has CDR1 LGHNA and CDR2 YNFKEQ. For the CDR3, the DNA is TGTGCCAGCAGCCTAGTAGGAACATCGGGTCAGCCCCAGCATTTT. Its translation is CASSLVGTSGQPQHF.

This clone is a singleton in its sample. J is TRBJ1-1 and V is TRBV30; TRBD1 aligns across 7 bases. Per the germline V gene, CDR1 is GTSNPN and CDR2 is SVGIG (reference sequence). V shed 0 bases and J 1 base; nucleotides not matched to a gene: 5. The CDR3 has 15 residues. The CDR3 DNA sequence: TGTGCCTGGAGTGTAGGGGGACAGCCGAACACTGAAGCTTTCTTT. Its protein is CAWSVGGQPNTEAFF. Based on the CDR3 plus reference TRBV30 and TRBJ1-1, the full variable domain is SQTIHQWPATLVQPVGSPLSLECTVEGTSNPNLYWYRQAAGRGLQLLFYSVGIGQISSEVPQNLSASRPQDRQFILSSKKLLLSDSGFYLCAWSVGGQPNTEAFFGQGTRLTVV.

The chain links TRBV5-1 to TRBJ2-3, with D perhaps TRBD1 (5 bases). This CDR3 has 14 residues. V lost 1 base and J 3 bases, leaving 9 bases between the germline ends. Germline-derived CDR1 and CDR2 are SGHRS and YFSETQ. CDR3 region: CASSLQGRTDTQYF. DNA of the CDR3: TGCGCCAGCAGCTTGCAGGGTCGGACAGATACGCAGTATTTT.

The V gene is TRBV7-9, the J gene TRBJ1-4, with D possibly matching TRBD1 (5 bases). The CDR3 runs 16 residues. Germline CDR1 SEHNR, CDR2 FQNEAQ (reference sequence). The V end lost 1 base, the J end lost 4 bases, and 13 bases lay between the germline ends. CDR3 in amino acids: CASSLVSWGLNEKLFF. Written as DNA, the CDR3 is TGTGCCAGCAGCTTAGTTAGCTGGGGCCTTAATGAAAAACTGTTTTTT.

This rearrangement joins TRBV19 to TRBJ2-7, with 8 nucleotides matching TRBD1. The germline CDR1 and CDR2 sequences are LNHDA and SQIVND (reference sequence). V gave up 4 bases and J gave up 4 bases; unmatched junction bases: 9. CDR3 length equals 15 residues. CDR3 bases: TGTGCCAGTAGTACTTCCGGACAGGGCATGTACGAGCAGTACTTC. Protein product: CASSTSGQGMYEQYF.

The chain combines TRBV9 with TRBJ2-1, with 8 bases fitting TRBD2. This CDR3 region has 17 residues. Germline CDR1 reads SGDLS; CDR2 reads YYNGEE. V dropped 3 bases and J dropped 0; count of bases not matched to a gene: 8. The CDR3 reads CASSASGGISSYNEQFF. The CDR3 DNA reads TGTGCCAGCAGCGCCTCGGGGGGGATTAGCTCCTACAATGAGCAGTTCTTC.

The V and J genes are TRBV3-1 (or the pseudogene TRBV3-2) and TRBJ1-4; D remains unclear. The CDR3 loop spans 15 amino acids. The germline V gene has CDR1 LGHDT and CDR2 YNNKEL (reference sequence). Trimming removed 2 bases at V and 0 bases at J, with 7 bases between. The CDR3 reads CASSQYSATNEKLFF. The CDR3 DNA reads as TGTGCCAGCAGCCAATACAGTGCAACTAATGAAAAACTGTTTTTT.

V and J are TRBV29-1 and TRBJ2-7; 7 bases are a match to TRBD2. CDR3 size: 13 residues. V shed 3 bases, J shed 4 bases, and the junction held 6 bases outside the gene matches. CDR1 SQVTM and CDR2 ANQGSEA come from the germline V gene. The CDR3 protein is CSVESSGPYEQYF. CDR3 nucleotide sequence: TGCAGCGTTGAGTCTAGCGGACCATACGAGCAGTACTTC.

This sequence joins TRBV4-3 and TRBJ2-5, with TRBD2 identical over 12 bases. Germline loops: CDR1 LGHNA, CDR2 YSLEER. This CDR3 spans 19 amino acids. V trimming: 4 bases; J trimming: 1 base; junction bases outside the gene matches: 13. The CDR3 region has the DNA TGCGCCAGCAGCCCCCTGAACCCCTCTAGCGGGGGGGGCCAAGAGACCCAGTACTTC. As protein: CASSPLNPSSGGGQETQYF.

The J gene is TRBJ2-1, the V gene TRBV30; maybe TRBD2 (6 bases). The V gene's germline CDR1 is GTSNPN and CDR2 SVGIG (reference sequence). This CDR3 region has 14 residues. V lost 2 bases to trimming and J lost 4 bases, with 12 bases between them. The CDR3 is CAWSYGTSYNEQFF. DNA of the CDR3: TGTGCCTGGAGTTACGGGACTTCGTACAATGAGCAGTTCTTC.

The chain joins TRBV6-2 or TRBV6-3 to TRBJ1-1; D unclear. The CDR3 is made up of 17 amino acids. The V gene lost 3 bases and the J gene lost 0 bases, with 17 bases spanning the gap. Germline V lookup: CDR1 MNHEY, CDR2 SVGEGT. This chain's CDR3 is CASSYSIRRALNTEAFF. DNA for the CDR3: TGTGCCAGCAGTTATTCAATTCGGAGGGCTCTGAACACTGAAGCTTTCTTT.

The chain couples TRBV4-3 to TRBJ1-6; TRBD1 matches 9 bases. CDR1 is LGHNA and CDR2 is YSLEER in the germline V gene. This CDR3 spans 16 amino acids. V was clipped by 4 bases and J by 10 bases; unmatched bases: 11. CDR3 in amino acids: CASSLQTGGLGSPLHF. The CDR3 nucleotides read TGCGCCAGCAGCCTCCAGACAGGGGGTTTGGGGTCACCCCTCCACTTT.

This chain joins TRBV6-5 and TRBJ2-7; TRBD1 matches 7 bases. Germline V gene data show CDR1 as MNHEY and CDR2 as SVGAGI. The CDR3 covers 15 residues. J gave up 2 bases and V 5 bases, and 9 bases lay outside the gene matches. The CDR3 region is CASSRTRTGAYEQYF. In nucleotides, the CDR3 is TGTGCCAGCAGTCGCACTCGGACAGGCGCCTACGAGCAGTACTTC.

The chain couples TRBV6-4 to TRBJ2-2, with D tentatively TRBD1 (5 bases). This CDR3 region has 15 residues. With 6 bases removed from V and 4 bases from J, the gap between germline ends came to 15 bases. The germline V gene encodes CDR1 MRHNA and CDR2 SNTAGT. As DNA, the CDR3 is TGTGCCAGCAGCCCCAGGGCCCAGGCCACCGGGGAGCTGTTTTTT. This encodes CASSPRAQATGELFF.